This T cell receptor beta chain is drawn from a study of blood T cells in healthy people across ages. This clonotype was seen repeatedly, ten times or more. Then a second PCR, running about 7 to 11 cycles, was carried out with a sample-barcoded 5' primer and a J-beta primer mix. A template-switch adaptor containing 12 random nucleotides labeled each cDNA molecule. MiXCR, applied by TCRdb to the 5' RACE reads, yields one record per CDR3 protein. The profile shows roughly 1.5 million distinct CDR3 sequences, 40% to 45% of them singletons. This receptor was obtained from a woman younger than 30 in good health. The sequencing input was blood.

The CDR3 DNA follows: TGCGCCAGCAGCCAGACAACGAACTATGGCTACACCTTC. Protein: CASSQTTNYGYTF. The chain uses TRBV4-3 and TRBJ1-2; no clear D gene. Germline assignment: CDR1 LGHNA and CDR2 YSLEER. Trimming cost V 3 bases and J 2 bases, with 7 bases left between them. The CDR3 is 13 residues long.